What follows describes a single TCR beta chain. The record originates from a study of blood T cell repertoires in COVID-19. Study-wide context: The samples span acute and convalescent COVID-19 from the United States, Italy and Spain. Sources were T cells, B-cell-depleted T cells, or PBMCs; the material itself was cDNA or gDNA.

In the source study's methods: Using reference gene primer amplification, nucleated cell counts were estimated. Repertoires were generated with immunoSEQ multiplex PCR, while TCRdb's copy carries only in-frame clones and drops some. V, J and clone size were drawn from that table, and D and trimming were deduced from the DNA. The repertoire has about 100,000 clones, about 90% of them found once; the top ten carry around 6.9%. The CDR3 runs to 14 residues. V lost 6 bases to trimming and J lost 4 bases; unmatched junction nucleotides: 2. Germline values: CDR1 MNHEY, CDR2 SMNVEV (reference sequence). The material sequenced was peripheral blood. The receptor comes from a man aged 25-40 years in a cohort sampled during active COVID-19. The chain employs TRBV27 and TRBJ2-1; 11 bases agree with TRBD1. CDR3 DNA sequence: TGTGCCAGCAGCGGGACAGGGGGATACAATGAGCAGTTCTTC. This translates into CASSGTGGYNEQFF.